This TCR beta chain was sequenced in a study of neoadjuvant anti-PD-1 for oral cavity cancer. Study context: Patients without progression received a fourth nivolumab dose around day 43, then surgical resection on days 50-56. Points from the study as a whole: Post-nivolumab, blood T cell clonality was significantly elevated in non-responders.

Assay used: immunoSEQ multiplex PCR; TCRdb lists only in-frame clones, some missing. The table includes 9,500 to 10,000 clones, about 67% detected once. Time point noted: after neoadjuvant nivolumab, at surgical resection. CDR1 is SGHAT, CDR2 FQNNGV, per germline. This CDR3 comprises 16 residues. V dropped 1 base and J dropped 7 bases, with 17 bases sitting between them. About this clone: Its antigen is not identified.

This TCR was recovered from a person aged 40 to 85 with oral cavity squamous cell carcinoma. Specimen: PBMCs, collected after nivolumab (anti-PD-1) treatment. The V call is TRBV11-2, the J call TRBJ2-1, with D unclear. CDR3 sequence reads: CASSLGGRQRLNEQFF. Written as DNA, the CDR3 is TGTGCCAGCAGCTTAGGCGGCAGACAACGGTTGAATGAGCAGTTCTTC.